One and the same sample provided the 21 T cell receptor beta chains below, sequenced in a study of shared clonotypes between healthy human individuals. Assay: immunoSEQ multiplex PCR; the TCRdb copy retains only in-frame clones and omits some. The data contain about 2,500,000 clones, approximately 94% of them singletons. Sequenced sample: naive CD4+ T cells sorted from blood. Indicated subset: CD45RA+ positively selected. The receptors were gathered from a man between 18 and 35 years old in good health.

This clone was detected once. The chain employs TRBV5-1 and TRBJ2-3; 12 bases are shared with TRBD2. This CDR3 contains 18 residues. Germline CDR1 and CDR2: SGHRS and YFSETQ. V lost 3 bases to trimming and J lost 2 bases; unmatched junction nucleotides: 10. The CDR3 spells CASSWTSTSGGFTDTQYF. Written as DNA, the CDR3 is TGCGCCAGCAGCTGGACCTCTACTAGCGGGGGGTTCACAGATACGCAGTATTTT.

This chain connects TRBV19 to TRBJ1-5; TRBD1 agrees at 7 bases. This CDR3 comprises 14 residues. The junction had 6 bases not matched to a gene; V was cut back by 6 bases and J by 4 bases. CDR1 and CDR2 (germline): LNHDA, SQIVND (reference sequence). CDR3 protein: CASRPGTANQPQHF. The DNA for the CDR3 is TGTGCCAGTAGACCCGGGACAGCAAATCAGCCCCAGCATTTT.

The rearrangement joins TRBV7-9 to TRBJ1-1; 7 bases agree with TRBD1. The J segment lost 4 bases and the V segment lost 5 bases, leaving 10 bases of the junction unmatched. Germline V gives CDR1 SEHNR, CDR2 FQNEAQ (reference sequence). CDR3 length equals 15 residues. The CDR3 DNA follows: TGTGCCAGCAGCCCTTTTGCAGGGGGTGTCACTGAAGCTTTCTTT. Translated, it gives CASSPFAGGVTEAFF. Full variable domain (remainder filled in from reference TRBV7-9 and TRBJ1-1): DTGVSQNPRHKITKRGQNVTFRCDPISEHNRLYWYRQTLGQGPEFLTYFQNEAQLEKSRLLSDRFSAERPKGSFSTLEIQRTEQGDSAMYLCASSPFAGGVTEAFFGQGTRLTVV.

V gene TRBV5-8 combines with J gene TRBJ1-4; the D is unclear. V gave up 6 bases and J gave up 3 bases, with 18 bases separating them. The CDR3 runs to 16 residues. Germline CDR1 is SGHTS and CDR2 is YDEGEE. CDR3 nucleotide sequence: TGTGCCAGCACCTGGAGGACCCTTGCGCCTAATGAAAAACTGTTTTTT. As protein: CASTWRTLAPNEKLFF.

The CDR3 DNA sequence: TGTGCCAGCAGCGGCTCGCGGGACGCCGGCTTCTTCGAGCAGTACTTC. It specifies CASSGSRDAGFFEQYF. The J gene is TRBJ2-7, the V gene TRBV9, with D possibly matching TRBD2 (6 bases). This CDR3 spans 16 amino acids. Germline lookup yields CDR1 SGDLS and CDR2 YYNGEE. Deletions cut 3 bases from V and 6 bases from J, with 22 bases between.

The V gene is TRBV4-1, the J gene TRBJ2-1; 15 positions match TRBD2. Germline CDR1 is MGHRA and CDR2 is YSYEKL. The CDR3 runs 21 residues. With V trimmed by 4 bases and J by 0 bases, 13 bases remained unmatched. The CDR3 DNA follows: TGCGCCAGCAGCCCAGTCCCGGGACTAGCGGGGGGCCTCAGCTCCTACAATGAGCAGTTCTTC. Its translation is CASSPVPGLAGGLSSYNEQFF.

This clone was counted a single time. J is TRBJ2-7 and V is TRBV5-1; possible D gene TRBD1, 6 bases. The CDR3 sequence is 15 residues long. The V end was cut by 3 bases, the J end by 0 bases, with 13 bases between. CDR1 SGHRS and CDR2 YFSETQ come from the germline V gene. The CDR3 region is CASSSTGSTSYEQYF. Here the CDR3 DNA reads TGCGCCAGCAGCTCGACAGGCTCAACCTCCTACGAGCAGTACTTC.

The gene calls are TRBV19 and TRBJ1-1; weak D call: TRBD1 (6 bases). Germline CDR1 LNHDA, CDR2 SQIVND (reference sequence). CDR3 length: 15 residues. V lost 7 bases and J lost 4, with 19 bases in between. As DNA, the CDR3 is TGTGCCAGTATACCCGGCCGGGGGCGAGGCACTGAAGCTTTCTTT. It specifies CASIPGRGRGTEAFF.

This clone was found a few times. The CDR3 spells CASSQEGEKLFF. CDR3 in DNA: TGTGCCAGCAGCCAAGAGGGCGAAAAACTGTTTTTT. The chain carries TRBV14 and TRBJ1-4, with D hard to call. V lost 0 bases to trimming and J lost 8 bases, with 4 bases between them. The CDR3 is 12 amino acids. In germline, CDR1 is SGHDN, CDR2 FVKESK.

The chain uses TRBV11-2 and TRBJ1-4; D ambiguous. V lost 4 bases and J 8 bases, leaving 17 bases between the germline ends. The CDR3 contains 15 residues. The germline V gene has CDR1 SGHAT and CDR2 FQNNGV. The CDR3 is CASSSGGQAREKLFF. In nucleotides, the CDR3 is TGTGCCAGCAGCTCTGGAGGCCAGGCCCGGGAAAAACTGTTTTTT.

The chain joins TRBV9 to TRBJ1-1; unclear D gene. The germline V gene encodes CDR1 SGDLS and CDR2 YYNGEE. CDR3 length: 16 residues. The V end was cut by 0 bases, the J end by 3 bases, with 15 bases between. The CDR3 reads CASSVGRLGGDTEAFF. The CDR3 bases are TGTGCCAGCAGCGTAGGGAGGTTAGGAGGAGACACTGAAGCTTTCTTT.

This clone has just one count. The chain couples TRBV7-2 to TRBJ1-1; the D gene is possibly TRBD1 (5 bases). Germline CDR1 reads SGHTA; CDR2 reads FQGNSA. Trimming left V 6 bases short and J 6 bases short, with 14 bases between. The CDR3 length is 13 residues. The CDR3 DNA is TGTGCCAGCAGATTCGAGGGGAGGTCTGAAGCTTTCTTT. This codes for CASRFEGRSEAFF.

This clone appeared once. The rearrangement joins TRBV28 to TRBJ2-5, with 7 bases matching TRBD1. The ends lost 4 bases at V and 2 bases at J; junction bases unmatched: 4. The CDR3 length is 14 residues. Germline CDR1 and CDR2: MDHEN and SYDVKM. In DNA form, the CDR3 reads TGTGCCAGCAGTTCTGGGACAGTTCAAGAGACCCAGTACTTC. It translates to CASSSGTVQETQYF.

The V call is TRBV5-3, the J call TRBJ2-7; D is tentatively TRBD1 or TRBD2 (5 bases each). TRBV5-3 is known as an ORF, though its function is uncertain. The CDR3 loop spans 13 amino acids. With 7 bases removed from V and 2 bases from J, the gap between germline ends came to 13 bases. The CDR3 DNA follows: TGTGCCAGAGCCCCAGGGACCCCCTACGAGCAGTACTTC. It translates to CARAPGTPYEQYF.

The chain combines TRBV19 with TRBJ2-7; D may be TRBD2 (7 bases). The V end lost 3 bases, the J end lost 3 bases, and 15 bases lay between the germline ends. CDR1 and CDR2 from the germline V gene are LNHDA and SQIVND (reference sequence). This CDR3 region has 15 residues. The CDR3, as DNA: TGTGCCAGTAGTATGGGGGGCGGGAGAGGCTACGAGCAGTACTTC. Encoded protein: CASSMGGGRGYEQYF.

The chain links TRBV27 to TRBJ1-5; no firm D call. V was trimmed by 3 bases and J by 2 bases, leaving 2 bases between them. Germline-derived CDR1 and CDR2 are MNHEY and SMNVEV (reference sequence). The CDR3 consists of 12 residues. As DNA, the CDR3 is TGTGCCAGCAGTTTTGGCAATCAGCCCCAGCATTTT. This gives the protein CASSFGNQPQHF.

The chain joins TRBV27 to TRBJ2-6, with a possible D match to TRBD1 (8 bases). Germline lookup yields CDR1 MNHEY and CDR2 SMNVEV (reference sequence). The CDR3 length is 17 residues. The V gene lost 3 bases and the J gene lost 2 bases, with 14 bases spanning the gap. The CDR3 spells CASSFTGGVTGANVLTF. The CDR3 DNA reads TGTGCCAGCAGTTTTACAGGGGGGGTCACTGGGGCCAACGTCCTGACTTTC.

In its sample, this clone was seen once. The same CDR3 is also encoded by other DNA sequences in this sample. The chain combines TRBV29-1 with TRBJ1-4; D unresolved. The CDR3 loop spans 13 amino acids. Germline CDR1 is SQVTM and CDR2 is ANQGSEA. The V gene lost 7 bases and the J gene lost 0 bases, with 9 bases spanning the gap. CDR3 residues: CSATGATNEKLFF. The CDR3 DNA reads TGCAGCGCTACCGGTGCAACTAATGAAAAACTGTTTTTT.

The chain has TRBV5-5 and TRBJ1-3; D is undetermined. Germline loops: CDR1 SGHKS, CDR2 YYEKEE (reference sequence). This CDR3 has 14 residues. V was trimmed by 5 bases and J by 4 bases, leaving 13 bases between them. The CDR3 DNA sequence: TGTGCCAGCAGAAAGGAGACCCCGGGAAACACCATATATTTT. Translation gives CASRKETPGNTIYF.

This clone has only one observation. This chain joins TRBV9 and TRBJ2-7; possibly TRBD2 for D (5 bases). Germline CDR1 is SGDLS and CDR2 is YYNGEE. V was cut by 3 bases and J by 1 base, with 20 bases left in between. This CDR3 has 17 residues. The CDR3 spells CASSESPAQRSSYEQYF. As DNA, the CDR3 is TGTGCCAGCAGCGAGAGCCCAGCGCAGCGGAGTTCCTACGAGCAGTACTTC. The full variable domain, with the rest looked up from reference TRBV9 and TRBJ2-7, is DSGVTQTPKHLITATGQRVTLRCSPRSGDLSVYWYQQSLDQGLQFLIQYYNGEERAKGNILERFSAQQFPDLHSELNLSSLELGDSALYFCASSESPAQRSSYEQYFGPGTRLTVT.

The chain combines TRBV5-6 with TRBJ1-6; 10 nucleotides line up with TRBD1. Unmatched junction bases numbered 5, after V lost 2 bases and J lost 6 bases. The V gene's germline CDR1 is SGHDT and CDR2 YYEEEE. The CDR3 spans 16 residues. Here the CDR3 DNA reads TGTGCCAGCAGCTTCGGACAGGGGGTGGGTAATTCACCCCTCCACTTT. It is translated as CASSFGQGVGNSPLHF.